The entry below gives a single TCR beta chain sequence along with its context. What it binds is unknown. The sample comes from a study of blood T cells in healthy people across ages. Primed by a sample-barcoded 5' primer and a J-beta primer mix, a second PCR proceeded for about 6 to 11 cycles. MiXCR was run by TCRdb on the 5' RACE reads, yielding one entry per CDR3 protein. The repertoire has roughly 2 million distinct CDR3 sequences, 49% of them found once; the top ten carry around 2.1%. Whole-study results and caveats: Naive and antigen-experienced cells could not be conclusively compared, given unsorted PBMCs.

Germline V lookup: CDR1 MNHEY, CDR2 SVGAGI. The CDR3 extends over 14 amino acids. V was clipped by 8 bases and J by 10 bases, with 24 bases between them. Collection of around 9.3 milliliters of peripheral blood was performed for each donor. The sequence was obtained from a woman aged 40 to 50 in good health. Sample: blood. V usage is TRBV6-5 and J usage is TRBJ2-7, with D perhaps being TRBD1 or TRBD2 (6 bases each). CDR3 bases: TGTGCCAGCTTCGGGGGCCTTGCCGGCCGTACCCAGTACTTC. This translates into CASFGGLAGRTQYF.